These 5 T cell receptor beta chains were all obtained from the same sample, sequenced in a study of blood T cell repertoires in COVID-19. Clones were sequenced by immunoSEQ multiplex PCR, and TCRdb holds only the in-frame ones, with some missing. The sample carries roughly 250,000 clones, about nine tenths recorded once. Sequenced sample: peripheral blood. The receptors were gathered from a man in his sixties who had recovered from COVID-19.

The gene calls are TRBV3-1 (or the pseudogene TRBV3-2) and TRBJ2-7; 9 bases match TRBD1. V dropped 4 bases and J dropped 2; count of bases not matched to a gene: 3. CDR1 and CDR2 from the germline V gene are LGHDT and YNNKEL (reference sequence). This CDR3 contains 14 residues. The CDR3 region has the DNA TGTGCCAGCAGCCCACGGGACAGGGCCTACGAGCAGTACTTC. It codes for CASSPRDRAYEQYF.

CDR3 in amino acids: CAALRGTTGELFF. CDR3 sequence (DNA): TGTGCCGCGCTGAGGGGGACCACCGGGGAGCTGTTTTTT. The rearrangement links TRBV6-5 to TRBJ2-2, with D possibly being TRBD1 (6 bases). V dropped 11 bases and J dropped 4 bases, with 14 bases sitting between them. The germline CDR1 and CDR2 sequences are MNHEY and SVGAGI. The CDR3 is 13 amino acids.

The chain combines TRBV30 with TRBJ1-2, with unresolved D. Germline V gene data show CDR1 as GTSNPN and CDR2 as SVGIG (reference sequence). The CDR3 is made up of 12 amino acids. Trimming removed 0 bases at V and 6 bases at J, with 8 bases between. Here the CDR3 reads CAWSVSTNGYTF. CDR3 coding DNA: TGTGCCTGGAGTGTATCGACAAATGGCTACACCTTC.

In DNA, the CDR3 is TGTGCCAGCAGCTATTCGGAGGGGAGATCCTATGGCTACACCTTC. Translating gives CASSYSEGRSYGYTF. The rearrangement uses TRBV11-2 and TRBJ1-2; D might be TRBD1 (5 bases). CDR3 size: 15 residues. V was pared by 4 bases and J by 4 bases, with 16 bases between. Germline V gene sequence: CDR1 SGHAT, CDR2 FQNNGV. Supplemented by reference TRBV11-2 and TRBJ1-2, the full variable domain reads EAGVAQSPRYKIIEKRQSVAFWCNPISGHATLYWYQQILGQGPKLLIQFQNNGVVDDSQLPKDRFSAERLKGVDSTLKIQPAKLEDSAVYLCASSYSEGRSYGYTFGSGTRLTVV.

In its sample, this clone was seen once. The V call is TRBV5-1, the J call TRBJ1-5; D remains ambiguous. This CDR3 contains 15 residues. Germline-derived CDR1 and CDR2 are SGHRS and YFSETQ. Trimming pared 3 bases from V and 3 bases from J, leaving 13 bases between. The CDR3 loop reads CASSSDGLTNQPQHF. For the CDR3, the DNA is TGCGCCAGCAGCTCGGACGGACTGACCAATCAGCCCCAGCATTTT. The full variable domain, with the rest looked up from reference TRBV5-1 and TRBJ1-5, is KAGVTQTPRYLIKTRGQQVTLSCSPISGHRSVSWYQQTPGQGLQFLFEYFSETQRNKGNFPGRFSGRQFSNSRSEMNVSTLELGDSALYLCASSSDGLTNQPQHFGDGTRLSIL.